This is a list of T cell receptor beta chains from one sample in a study of shared clonotypes between healthy human individuals. Clones were sequenced by immunoSEQ multiplex PCR, and TCRdb holds only the in-frame ones, with some missing. Among about 700,000 clones listed, 92% were seen once. Specimen: naive CD8+ T cells sorted from blood. The receptors here all came from a man in his thirties or forties in good health. The CDR3 runs from the conserved cysteine through the conserved F or W. The D gene is left open where the match is weak. Only some rows state a clone size, as once, few, many or a class for expanded clones.

V	J	size	D	CDR3	DNA
TRBV7-2	TRBJ1-2	NA	TRBD1	CASTSPSDRGLGGYTF	TGTGCCAGCACATCCCCCTCAGACAGGGGCCTTGGTGGCTACACCTTC
TRBV27	TRBJ2-2	NA	TRBD2	CASSPPLRGGELFF	TGTGCCAGCAGTCCGCCTTTGCGGGGGGGGGAGCTGTTTTTT
TRBV5-4	TRBJ2-3	NA	TRBD2	CATLSAGGSTDTQYF	TGTGCCACCCTAAGTGCGGGAGGGAGCACAGATACGCAGTATTTT
TRBV30	TRBJ2-2	NA	NA	CAWNGRDDGELFF	TGTGCCTGGAATGGGCGGGATGATGGGGAGCTGTTTTTT
TRBV7-2	TRBJ2-1	NA	NA	CASSLWAGAATHRDEQFF	TGTGCCAGCAGCTTATGGGCTGGGGCGGCCACGCATCGCGATGAGCAGTTCTTC
TRBV4-1	TRBJ2-7	NA	TRBD2	CASSQGPGGAYEQYF	TGCGCCAGCAGCCAGGGACCGGGAGGGGCCTACGAGCAGTACTTC
TRBV10-1	TRBJ2-5	many	TRBD2	CASSESDPGSGSETQYF	TGCGCCAGCAGTGAGTCCGACCCTGGAAGCGGGAGCGAGACCCAGTACTTC
TRBV2	TRBJ2-5	once	NA	CASAGRGTQYF	TGTGCCAGCGCTGGGAGAGGGACCCAGTACTTC
TRBV27	TRBJ2-7	NA	NA	CASSKTGNSPYEQYF	TGTGCCAGCAGTAAAACAGGAAACTCCCCTTACGAGCAGTACTTC
TRBV19	TRBJ2-2	NA	NA	CASRPLANTGELFF	TGTGCCAGTAGACCACTAGCGAACACCGGGGAGCTGTTTTTT
TRBV27	TRBJ2-3	NA	NA	CASSLGEVDTQYF	TGTGCCAGCAGTTTAGGGGAAGTGGATACGCAGTATTTT
TRBV27	TRBJ1-5	NA	NA	CASSLRGPYQPQHF	TGTGCCAGCAGTTTACGGGGCCCCTATCAGCCCCAGCATTTT
TRBV25-1	TRBJ1-1	NA	NA	CASSEWGAEAFF	TGTGCCAGCAGTGAATGGGGAGCCGAAGCTTTCTTT
TRBV2	TRBJ1-1	NA	TRBD1	CASSGDRELYMNTEAFF	TGTGCCAGCAGCGGGGACAGGGAGCTTTACATGAACACTGAAGCTTTCTTT
TRBV4-2	TRBJ2-3	NA	TRBD2	CASSQPPAGGPLTDTQYF	TGTGCCAGCAGCCAGCCGCCAGCGGGAGGGCCCCTGACAGATACGCAGTATTTT
TRBV4-2	TRBJ2-1	once	TRBD2	CASSQTGTSGHNEQFF	TGTGCCAGCAGCCAGACCGGGACTAGCGGACACAATGAGCAGTTCTTC
TRBV27	TRBJ1-5	NA	NA	CASSLTILQPQHF	TGTGCCAGCAGTTTGACAATTTTGCAGCCCCAGCATTTT
TRBV4-3	TRBJ1-3	NA	NA	CASSPETGRTHSGNTIYF	TGCGCCAGCAGCCCCGAGACAGGCCGAACCCACTCTGGAAACACCATATATTTT
TRBV10-2	TRBJ2-1	NA	TRBD2	CASSELRGLVHGSEQFF	TGCGCCAGCAGTGAACTGCGGGGACTAGTCCACGGGTCCGAGCAGTTCTTC
TRBV6-1	TRBJ2-1	NA	NA	CASRVEYNEQFF	TGTGCCAGCAGGGTAGAGTACAATGAGCAGTTCTTC
TRBV7-7	TRBJ2-1	NA	NA	CASSLGGSYNEQFF	TGTGCTAGCAGCTTAGGGGGTTCCTACAATGAGCAGTTCTTC
TRBV2	TRBJ2-7	NA	NA	CASSEEDIDYEQYF	TGTGCCAGCAGTGAGGAGGACATAGATTACGAGCAGTACTTC
TRBV13	TRBJ1-5	NA	NA	CASSFGRGGGQPQHF	TGTGCCAGCAGCTTTGGCCGGGGAGGGGGACAGCCCCAGCATTTT
TRBV7-9	TRBJ1-5	NA	NA	CASSLDSGAQPQHF	TGTGCCAGCAGCTTAGACTCAGGGGCACAGCCCCAGCATTTT
TRBV18	TRBJ1-5	NA	NA	CASSPSGVGSNQPQHF	TGTGCCAGCTCACCTTCAGGGGTCGGGAGCAATCAGCCCCAGCATTTT
TRBV6-5	TRBJ2-2	NA	NA	CASSPRAGELFF	TGTGCCAGCAGTCCGAGGGCCGGGGAGCTGTTTTTT
TRBV9	TRBJ1-1	NA	NA	CASSGWEMNTEAFF	TGTGCCAGCAGCGGGTGGGAGATGAACACTGAAGCTTTCTTT
TRBV5-4	TRBJ2-1	NA	NA	CASSLADTHNEQFF	TGTGCCAGCAGCTTGGCCGACACCCACAATGAGCAGTTCTTC
TRBV11-2	TRBJ2-1	NA	NA	CASSLDQRGQFF	TGTGCCAGCAGCTTGGACCAACGGGGGCAGTTCTTC
TRBV6-6	TRBJ1-1	NA	NA	CASSYGWDIYTEAFF	TGTGCCAGCAGCTACGGCTGGGACATATACACTGAAGCTTTCTTT
TRBV29-1	TRBJ2-2	NA	NA	CSVVFTMNGELFF	TGCAGCGTTGTATTTACGATGAACGGGGAGCTGTTTTTT
TRBV6-5	TRBJ1-1	NA	NA	CASSYGGHSEAFF	TGTGCCAGCAGTTATGGGGGGCATAGTGAAGCTTTCTTT
TRBV19	TRBJ2-7	NA	TRBD2	CASTTTGLAEEQYF	TGTGCCAGTACCACAACGGGACTAGCGGAAGAGCAGTACTTC
TRBV19	TRBJ1-1	NA	TRBD1	CASSTGGPEAFF	TGTGCCAGTAGTACAGGGGGCCCTGAAGCTTTCTTT
TRBV11-2	TRBJ1-2	NA	NA	CASSLLFSGAPYGYTF	TGTGCCAGCAGCTTGTTATTCTCGGGGGCCCCCTATGGCTACACCTTC
TRBV19	TRBJ2-1	NA	TRBD2	CASIGEGREVRYNEQFF	TGTGCCAGTATAGGGGAAGGGCGGGAGGTGAGGTACAATGAGCAGTTCTTC
TRBV13	TRBJ2-5	NA	NA	CASQDTRQETQYF	TGTGCCAGCCAAGACACGAGACAAGAGACCCAGTACTTC
TRBV19	TRBJ2-2	NA	NA	CASSPLPSNTGELFF	TGTGCCAGTAGTCCCCTACCATCGAACACCGGGGAGCTGTTTTTT
TRBV28	TRBJ1-3	NA	NA	CASSLSGLRNTIYF	TGTGCCAGCAGTTTGTCAGGGTTAAGGAACACCATATATTTT
TRBV7-6	TRBJ2-1	NA	NA	CASSLDPGNEQFF	TGTGCCAGCAGCTTAGATCCGGGGAATGAGCAGTTCTTC
TRBV28	TRBJ2-1	NA	NA	CASNLEGAHEQFF	TGTGCCAGCAACCTGGAGGGGGCTCATGAGCAGTTCTTC
TRBV4-1	TRBJ2-1	NA	NA	CASSQVPGTYNEQFF	TGCGCCAGCAGCCAAGTCCCAGGGACCTACAATGAGCAGTTCTTC
TRBV27	TRBJ2-7	NA	NA	CASSLNARNYEQYF	TGTGCCAGCAGTCTCAACGCAAGAAACTACGAGCAGTACTTC
TRBV7-7	TRBJ2-1	NA	NA	CASSRSRDNEQFF	TGTGCCAGCAGCCGATCCCGGGACAATGAGCAGTTCTTC
TRBV27	TRBJ2-5	NA	NA	CASSFGTEIRTQYF	TGTGCCAGCAGTTTTGGAACAGAAATAAGGACCCAGTACTTC
TRBV27	TRBJ2-5	NA	TRBD2	CASSLGTSGGATQYF	TGTGCCAGCAGCTTAGGGACTAGCGGTGGCGCGACCCAGTACTTC
TRBV9	TRBJ2-1	NA	NA	CASSPRTVETYNEQFF	TGTGCCAGCAGCCCACGGACAGTAGAAACCTACAATGAGCAGTTCTTC
TRBV5-6	TRBJ2-1	NA	NA	CASSNLPGSNNEQFF	TGTGCCAGCAGCAACCTCCCGGGTTCGAACAATGAGCAGTTCTTC
TRBV27	TRBJ2-5	NA	TRBD1	CASSSTTGAEEYF	TGTGCCAGCAGTTCCACGACAGGGGCGGAGGAGTACTTC
TRBV27	TRBJ2-1	NA	NA	CASSLSRVSGDYNEQFF	TGTGCCAGCAGTTTATCGAGAGTTTCGGGGGATTACAATGAGCAGTTCTTC
TRBV7-9	TRBJ2-1	once	TRBD1	CASSLGDRGRNEQFF	TGTGCCAGCAGCTTGGGGGACAGGGGTCGGAATGAGCAGTTCTTC
TRBV9	TRBJ2-7	NA	NA	CASSPRVGSHEQYF	TGTGCCAGCAGCCCCCGAGTAGGATCCCACGAGCAGTACTTC
TRBV18	TRBJ2-3	NA	NA	CASSPRGPQDTQYF	TGTGCCAGCTCACCTAGAGGGCCACAAGATACGCAGTATTTT